One TCR beta chain is described in this entry. These data come from a study of blood T cell repertoires in COVID-19. Turning to the study itself: T cells, B-cell-depleted T cells, or PBMCs provided the cDNA or gDNA that served as material.

Cohort placement rested on clinical history that participants reported themselves. Libraries were prepared by immunoSEQ multiplex PCR; TCRdb keeps only in-frame clonotypes and omits some of them. Of some 290,000 clones in the sample, approximately 90% were seen once. This CDR3 has 14 amino acids. The J segment lost 5 bases and the V segment lost 5 bases, leaving 9 bases of the junction unmatched. The germline V gene encodes CDR1 SGHTA and CDR2 FQGTGA. The gene calls are TRBV7-3 and TRBJ2-7; 7 bases fit TRBD1. Sequencing was carried out using PBMCs or T cells enriched from blood (not recorded which). The clonotype was recovered from a woman between 40 and 50 years old with acute COVID-19. The CDR3 DNA follows: TGTGCCAGCAGCACGACAGGGTTGGGAGACGAGCAGTACTTC. Its protein is CASSTTGLGDEQYF.